This T cell receptor beta chain was recovered during a study of T-cell reconstitution after alpha-beta-depleted transplantation in children (dated by TCRdb to about 2016). A note on the overall study: Using TCR repertoire profiling, the study followed T-cell immune reconstitution in a quantitative way in children after TCRalphabeta/CD19-depleted allogeneic hematopoietic cell transplantation.

The CDR3, from cysteine to phenylalanine, totals 16 residues. Here the CDR3 DNA is all that survives: 48 bases in frame from base 1. The germline V gene gives CDR1 as SGHVS and CDR2 as FQNEAQ. Trimming accounts for 5 bases at V and 5 bases at J, while the number of junction bases matched to no gene is 12. The method behind the library was PCR. These reads were obtained on an Illumina HiSeq 2500. TCR libraries were prepared with molecular barcoding, using unique molecular identifiers to normalize TCRbeta repertoire quantification. In TCRdb, the public reads were trimmed at Q25 with fastp and aligned with MiXCR, with productive beta chains retained. Every entry covers one CDR3 protein and lists the most common genes and DNA from its rows. In all, the sample holds some 500,000 distinct CDR3 sequences, and about a sixth of those were seen once. The top ten clonotypes cover 3.3% of the sample. This clonotype was seen only a few times. Its antigen remains undetermined. No much larger clonotype is one base removed from it; base qualities were not supplied.

This clonotype was sampled from a human donor who donated a stem cell graft to a child with acute lymphoblastic leukemia. The chain joins TRBV7-8 to TRBJ2-5; 9 nucleotides in the junction match TRBD1. The sample here was PBMCs from the stem cell graft donor, taken from the stem cell graft. The DNA is as follows: TGTGCCAGCAGCCATCAACAGGGGGCTTTTTTGGAGACCCAGTACTTC. This gives the protein CASSHQQGAFLETQYF.